Included here is one T cell receptor beta chain sequence, with context. This record comes from a study of T cell responses to AZD1222 COVID-19 vaccine. The CDR3 totals 16 residues. V was shortened by 4 bases and J by 8 bases, with 18 bases between the two germline ends. Germline V gene data show CDR1 as LGHNA and CDR2 as YSLEER. This table comes from immunoSEQ multiplex PCR, and its TCRdb copy is limited to in-frame clones, with some not included. The sample consists of 130,000 or so clones, about 90% of them appearing once. Specimen: peripheral blood, collected on day 0 of AZD1222 vaccination. This clonotype was sampled from an adult in good health. The chain has TRBV4-3 and TRBJ1-6; D remains unclear. CDR3 coding DNA: TGCGCCAGCAGCCCCTCTGCGGGGTCGTCCCATTCACCCCTCCACTTT. Translation gives CASSPSAGSSHSPLHF.